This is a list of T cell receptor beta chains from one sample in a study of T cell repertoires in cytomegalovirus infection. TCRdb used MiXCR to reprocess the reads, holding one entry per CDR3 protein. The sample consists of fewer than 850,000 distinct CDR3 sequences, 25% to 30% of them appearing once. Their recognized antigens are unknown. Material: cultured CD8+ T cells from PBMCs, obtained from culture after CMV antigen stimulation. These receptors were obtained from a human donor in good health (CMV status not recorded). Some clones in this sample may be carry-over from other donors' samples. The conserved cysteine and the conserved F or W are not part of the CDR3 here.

ASSEMGLAGNEQY,TRBV6-1,TRBJ2-7,13
SARDLRGPSTDTQY,TRBV20-1,TRBJ2-3,14
ASTGSRAKKQETQY,TRBV7-9,TRBJ2-5,14
ASSLPGTGVDTGELF,TRBV7-8,TRBJ2-2,15
ATRDSQLYGYT,TRBV5-4,TRBJ1-2,11
ASSITARGNTEAF,TRBV19,TRBJ1-1,13
ASSYSARDHTGELF,TRBV6-6,TRBJ2-2,14
ASSYSDFQTTDTQY,TRBV6-2/TRBV6-3,TRBJ2-3,14
ASSFLGTGDNEQF,TRBV19,TRBJ2-1,13
ASSDRRGPVLSNEKLF,TRBV6-1,TRBJ1-4,16
ASSLTPGLAGGGEQF,TRBV12-3/TRBV12-4,TRBJ2-1,15
ASGETGATGELF,TRBV6-2/TRBV6-3,TRBJ2-2,12
ASSELQTYNEQF,TRBV10-2,TRBJ2-1,12
ASSPTGGAEAF,TRBV7-3,TRBJ1-1,11
ASSLVEGPWNTEAF,TRBV11-3,TRBJ1-1,14
ASSSPGQTNTEAF,TRBV11-1,TRBJ1-1,13
ASSFRGGAKDEQF,TRBV12-3/TRBV12-4,TRBJ2-1,13
ASTNPGLAMTDTQY,TRBV7-8,TRBJ2-3,14
ASSYSKMRRGGGAYEQY,TRBV6-6,TRBJ2-7,17
ASRLGVGTEAF,TRBV28,TRBJ1-1,11
ASNLGRGPYYEQY,TRBV7-9,TRBJ2-7,13
ASSFEGQSTDTQY,TRBV27,TRBJ2-3,13
AIRILTGESTGELF,TRBV10-3,TRBJ2-2,14
ASSFTPLRQETQY,TRBV7-6,TRBJ2-5,13
AISEGQATSTDTQY,TRBV10-3,TRBJ2-3,14
ASRTFSDEQF,TRBV6-2/TRBV6-3,TRBJ2-1,10
ASSYSTASGGVRKYNEQF,TRBV6-6,TRBJ2-1,18
SARGRGTNEQF,TRBV20-1,TRBJ2-1,11
ASSYFGTGVNYGYT,TRBV6-5,TRBJ1-2,14
ASSRAGQSSYNSPLH,TRBV19,TRBJ1-6,15
ASSSPGKAYEQY,TRBV7-2,TRBJ2-7,12
ASSTGRQGYT,TRBV6-1,TRBJ1-2,10
ASSLTRGTVDYGYT,TRBV7-2,TRBJ1-2,14
ATAATEAF,TRBV2,TRBJ1-1,8
AILSGGAETQY,TRBV7-8,TRBJ2-5,11
ASSYSIRQKETQY,TRBV6-2/TRBV6-3,TRBJ2-5,13
AISEEGDYNEQF,TRBV10-3,TRBJ2-1,12
ASSQDQRGGQADTQY,TRBV4-3,TRBJ2-3,15
ASSYSGPYNEQF,TRBV6-2/TRBV6-3,TRBJ2-1,12
ASSHGASGNTIY,TRBV6-1,TRBJ1-3,12
ASSFLAGGFGELF,TRBV28,TRBJ2-2,13
ASSPTSGGTQDTQY,TRBV14,TRBJ2-3,14
SVENRPYEQY,TRBV29-1,TRBJ2-7,10
ASSQGLTGLAETQY,TRBV4-2,TRBJ2-5,14
ASSPAGLLNTGELF,TRBV7-6,TRBJ2-2,14
SVEDAENQPQH,TRBV29-1,TRBJ1-5,11
ASTGGSNTEAF,TRBV6-2/TRBV6-3,TRBJ1-1,11
ASIGTYGYT,TRBV6-2/TRBV6-3,TRBJ1-2,9
ASSLGGVSSYNSPLH,TRBV12-3/TRBV12-4,TRBJ1-6,15
ASSLGPYLGNTEAF,TRBV11-2,TRBJ1-1,14
ASSDPTGLLEAF,TRBV6-6,TRBJ1-1,12